Below, 21 T cell receptor beta chains from the same sample are listed, as sequenced in a study of blood T cell repertoires in COVID-19. Data came from immunoSEQ multiplex PCR; TCRdb stores just in-frame clones and leaves some out. The sample shows hundreds of thousands of clones, less than 90% of them seen only once. The sequenced material came from PBMCs or T cells enriched from blood (not recorded which). These receptors were obtained from a woman aged 50 to 60 who had recovered from COVID-19.

The chain combines TRBV7-9 with TRBJ2-3, with TRBD1 identical over 12 bases. The V and J ends lost 5 bases and 3 bases, in that order; junction bases with no gene match: 9. This CDR3 spans 17 amino acids. The germline V gene encodes CDR1 SEHNR and CDR2 FQNEAQ (reference sequence). CDR3 sequence reads: CASSPQGTGGKTDTQYF. In nucleotides, the CDR3 is TGTGCCAGCAGCCCCCAGGGGACAGGGGGCAAAACAGATACGCAGTATTTT.

The chain joins TRBV27 to TRBJ2-1; 10 bases agree with TRBD2. J lost 0 bases, V lost 0 bases, and 14 bases had no gene match. The CDR3 extends over 21 amino acids. Germline CDR1 is MNHEY and CDR2 is SMNVEV (reference sequence). The CDR3 sequence is CASSLSSAGLAGVDSYNEQFF. As DNA, the CDR3 is TGTGCCAGCAGTTTATCATCTGCGGGGCTAGCGGGAGTGGACTCCTACAATGAGCAGTTCTTC.

V and J are TRBV14 and TRBJ2-3; D is unresolved. The ends were cut back, 3 bases at V and 2 bases at J, with 15 bases in the middle. The CDR3 spans 16 residues. CDR1 SGHDN and CDR2 FVKESK come from the germline V gene. CDR3 coding DNA: TGTGCCAGCAGCCACTCTACGCTGAGCTACACAGATACGCAGTATTTT. As protein: CASSHSTLSYTDTQYF.

This clone turned up a few times. The chain uses TRBV28 and TRBJ1-5; D is undetermined. Germline V gives CDR1 MDHEN, CDR2 SYDVKM. Trimming removed 3 bases from V and 6 bases from J, with 6 bases in between. CDR3 length equals 12 residues. CDR3 region: CASSLQIQPQHF. The DNA for the CDR3 is TGTGCCAGCAGTTTGCAGATTCAGCCCCAGCATTTT.

V and J are TRBV7-8 and TRBJ2-1; 16 nucleotides line up with TRBD2. Germline CDR1 is SGHVS and CDR2 is FQNEAQ. Germline trimming cut 4 bases from V and 4 bases from J; bases unmatched to any gene: 7. CDR3 length: 18 amino acids. For the CDR3, the DNA is TGTGCCAGCAGCTCCGGGACTAGCGGGAGGGCCGGGTACAATGAGCAGTTCTTC. Protein: CASSSGTSGRAGYNEQFF.

V usage is TRBV28 and J usage is TRBJ2-7; D might be TRBD1 (5 bases). CDR1 and CDR2 (germline): MDHEN, SYDVKM. Trimming left V 4 bases short and J 7 bases short, with 11 bases between. The length of the CDR3 is 12 residues. The CDR3 here is CASSSPRQEQYF. The CDR3 bases are TGTGCCAGCAGTTCGCCCCGACAGGAGCAGTACTTC.

The J gene is TRBJ2-1, the V gene TRBV6-5, with TRBD2 identical over 10 bases. Per germline, CDR1 MNHEY and CDR2 SVGAGI. The CDR3 contains 15 residues. V shed 2 bases, J shed 3 bases, and the junction held 1 base outside the gene matches. The CDR3 loop is CASSYLAGVYNEQFF. CDR3 sequence (DNA): TGTGCCAGCAGTTACCTAGCGGGAGTCTACAATGAGCAGTTCTTC.

The genes are TRBV3-1 (or the pseudogene TRBV3-2) and TRBJ2-2; D is unclear. The CDR3 loop spans 15 amino acids. Germline CDR1 and CDR2: LGHDT and YNNKEL (reference sequence). Trimming removed 8 bases from V and 5 bases from J, with 18 bases in between. The CDR3 here is CASSALLQGTGELFF. In DNA form, the CDR3 reads TGTGCCAGCTCAGCGCTTCTGCAAGGTACCGGGGAGCTGTTTTTT.

The J gene is TRBJ2-7, the V gene TRBV3-1 (or the pseudogene TRBV3-2), with TRBD2 as a possible D gene (6 bases). This CDR3 contains 17 residues. CDR1 and CDR2 from the germline V gene are LGHDT and YNNKEL (reference sequence). Trimming pared 0 bases from V and 3 bases from J, leaving 18 bases between. The CDR3 loop is CASSQDRMGGGDYEQYF. The CDR3 DNA is TGTGCCAGCAGCCAAGATAGGATGGGAGGCGGGGACTACGAGCAGTACTTC.

As concerns this clone: Other nucleotide sequences in the sample specify the same CDR3. The chain links TRBV7-2 to TRBJ2-1; D possibly corresponds to TRBD2 (5 bases). The CDR3 is 13 amino acids. With 0 bases removed from V and 7 bases from J, the gap between germline ends came to 7 bases. The germline gives CDR1 SGHTA, CDR2 FQGNSA. CDR3 sequence reads: CASSLAGVNEQFF. The CDR3 nucleotides read TGTGCCAGCAGCTTAGCGGGAGTGAATGAGCAGTTCTTC.

The gene calls are TRBV5-1 and TRBJ1-6; D gene unclear. Trimming removed 5 bases from V and 10 bases from J, with 16 bases in between. This CDR3 contains 14 residues. CDR1 is SGHRS and CDR2 is YFSETQ in the germline V gene. CDR3 amino acids: CASRSQRGLSPLHF. As DNA, the CDR3 is TGCGCCAGCAGATCACAACGGGGTCTCTCACCCCTCCACTTT. The complete variable domain, with remaining parts taken from reference TRBV5-1 and TRBJ1-6, reads KAGVTQTPRYLIKTRGQQVTLSCSPISGHRSVSWYQQTPGQGLQFLFEYFSETQRNKGNFPGRFSGRQFSNSRSEMNVSTLELGDSALYLCASRSQRGLSPLHFGNGTRLTVT.

As for this clone: Other DNA sequences in the sample encode the same CDR3. The chain combines TRBV19 with TRBJ2-7; TRBD1 might be the D (6 bases). Germline values: CDR1 LNHDA, CDR2 SQIVND (reference sequence). Trimming pared 3 bases from V and 0 bases from J, leaving 9 bases between. This CDR3 has 14 residues. The CDR3 region has the DNA TGTGCCAGTAGTATCGGACAGACCTCCTACGAGCAGTACTTC. Translating it yields CASSIGQTSYEQYF.

Only one count was recorded for this clone. The V and J genes are TRBV7-2 and TRBJ1-2; no firm D call. This CDR3 comprises 13 residues. In germline, CDR1 is SGHTA, CDR2 FQGNSA. V dropped 10 bases and J dropped 7 bases, with 19 bases sitting between them. CDR3 nucleotides: TGTGCCACCACCCCTAAAAGAGGGTTTGGCTACACCTTC. It translates to CATTPKRGFGYTF.

This rearrangement joins TRBV7-2 to TRBJ2-5, with a tentative D call TRBD2 (6 bases). Trimming pared 3 bases from V and 6 bases from J, leaving 14 bases between. The CDR3 loop spans 14 amino acids. In germline, CDR1 is SGHTA, CDR2 FQGNSA. The CDR3 region is CASSLEGQLKTQYF. The CDR3 DNA reads TGTGCCAGCAGCTTGGAGGGCCAGCTCAAGACCCAGTACTTC. The full variable domain, completed using reference TRBV7-2 and TRBJ2-5, is GAGVSQSPSNKVTEKGKDVELRCDPISGHTALYWYRQSLGQGLEFLIYFQGNSAPDKSGLPSDRFSAERTGGSVSTLTIQRTQQEDSAVYLCASSLEGQLKTQYFGPGTRLLVL.

The V and J genes are TRBV6-5 and TRBJ2-1, with D possibly TRBD1 on 5 matching bases. CDR1 is MNHEY, CDR2 SVGAGI, per germline. The CDR3 totals 15 residues. V was clipped by 6 bases and J by 1 base, with 13 bases between them. As DNA, the CDR3 is TGTGCCAGCAGACCCTCGAAGGGGTCCTACAATGAGCAGTTCTTC. Protein: CASRPSKGSYNEQFF.

Here the CDR3 reads CASRNRQVDWETQYF. The CDR3 coding sequence is TGTGCCAGCAGAAACAGACAGGTCGATTGGGAGACCCAGTACTTC. The chain couples TRBV27 to TRBJ2-5; tentative D call: TRBD1 (6 bases). This CDR3 contains 15 residues. Germline values: CDR1 MNHEY, CDR2 SMNVEV (reference sequence). V shed 6 bases and J shed 5 bases, with 19 bases lying between them.

As for this clone: This specimen includes other DNA sequences encoding the same CDR3. The chain employs TRBV27 and TRBJ1-6; no definite D call. V was cut by 6 bases and J by 10 bases, with 13 bases left in between. Per germline, CDR1 MNHEY and CDR2 SMNVEV (reference sequence). The CDR3 consists of 13 residues. As DNA, the CDR3 is TGTGCCAGCAGAACGGGGTTCGGCTCACCCCTCCACTTT. Translation: CASRTGFGSPLHF.

The chain has TRBV27 and TRBJ2-1, with 10 bases that match TRBD1. There are 18 residues in the CDR3. CDR1 and CDR2 from the germline V gene are MNHEY and SMNVEV (reference sequence). J was trimmed by 5 bases and V by 6 bases; bases with no gene match: 16. The CDR3 region is CASRTRDRGLMPHNEQFF. The CDR3 bases are TGTGCCAGCAGGACCCGGGACAGGGGCCTTATGCCCCACAATGAGCAGTTCTTC.

This clone was counted many times. The chain employs TRBV14 and TRBJ1-5; a possible D gene is TRBD1 (6 bases). The CDR3 is 13 amino acids. V gave up 3 bases and J gave up 7 bases, with 10 bases separating them. CDR1 is SGHDN and CDR2 is FVKESK in the germline V gene. The CDR3, as DNA: TGTGCCAGCAGCCAGGACAGTTACCAGCCCCAGCATTTT. Translated, it gives CASSQDSYQPQHF.

V is TRBV6-2 or TRBV6-3 and J is TRBJ2-1; tentatively, D is TRBD1 (5 bases). Deletions cut 0 bases from V and 4 bases from J, with 7 bases between. The germline gives CDR1 MNHEY, CDR2 SVGEGT. The CDR3 covers 14 residues. CDR3 nucleotide sequence: TGTGCCAGCAGTTACTCGTACAGGTACAATGAGCAGTTCTTC. This codes for CASSYSYRYNEQFF.

Note on this clone: This may be a read error: a much more frequent sequence differs by one nucleotide. The chain couples TRBV6-5 to TRBJ2-1; D is uncertain. The CDR3 totals 12 residues. Germline CDR1 and CDR2: MNHEY and SVGAGI. Trimming pared 7 bases from V and 6 bases from J, leaving 10 bases between. CDR3 sequence: CASTTGSNEQFF. CDR3 bases: TGTGCCAGCACCACCGGGTCCAATGAGCAGTTCTTC.